The table lists the clone carrying this T cell receptor beta chain with a few counts. These data come from a study of blood T cell repertoires in COVID-19. There are 15 residues in the CDR3. CDR1 LGHNA and CDR2 YNFKEQ come from the germline V gene. The V end was cut by 0 bases, the J end by 3 bases, with 9 bases between. The method was immunoSEQ multiplex PCR; TCRdb's version includes in-frame clones alone and lacks a portion of them. Found here are 100,000 to 150,000 clones, about 85% of them singletons; the top ten hold 10% to 15%. J is TRBJ2-4 and V is TRBV4-2; weak D call: TRBD1 (5 bases). Input material: peripheral blood. This clonotype was sampled from a man in his sixties with acute or convalescent COVID-19. The CDR3 is CASSQDPGIKNIQYF. CDR3 DNA sequence: TGTGCCAGCAGCCAAGATCCAGGGATCAAAAACATTCAGTACTTC.